This T cell receptor beta chain was identified in a study of naive and memory T cell subsets listed by TCRdb under 2017. A note on the overall study: The study applied an open-source, UMI-based TCR alpha and beta sequencing pipeline to sorted naive and memory peripheral blood T cell subsets. The functional CMV T cell responses agreed completely with IgG serology results. RNA was DNase-treated and reverse transcribed with TCR constant-region primers, mostly using SuperScript III. What the study reported, not specific to this receptor: Single alpha or beta chain sequences, rather than paired alpha/beta receptors, were used to define clonotypes. After error correction, over 90% of naive TCR sequences appeared only once, giving much steeper abundance distributions than memory subsets. TCR abundance followed a power law with an exponent that was different for naive and memory subsets but consistent across the three individuals. RNA-based TCR counts may be influenced by expression changes linked to T cell activation and differentiation. In both CD4 and CD8 cells, the Gini index increased while Shannon and inverse Simpson diversity decreased from naive through CM, EM and EMRA. The repertoire findings for the naive and memory subsets could not be validated against a ground truth because none was available.

The method behind the library was UMI-ligation and nested PCR. The beta constant-region primer consisted of an equimolar mixture of two oligonucleotides that together covered TRBC1 and TRBC2. A single-stranded oligonucleotide carrying the SP2 primer and a 12-nucleotide UMI was ligated to the 3' end of the cDNA by T4 RNA ligase 1. The ligated cDNA went through four rounds of PCR with nested alpha and beta constant-region primers together with the SP2 primer. Incubation of the ligation reaction lasted about 18-24 hours at 16 degrees C. PCR2 was usually performed as a SYBR Green qPCR and halted at a preset threshold so that over-amplification would not occur. Agencourt AMPure XP magnetic beads were used for all purifications after the first. Library quantification was done by Qubit, followed by a TapeStation check on which the main peak was expected at around 650 bp. Pooled libraries were sequenced on an Illumina MiSeq using v2 2x251 paired-end kits, and typically roughly 0.85-2 million reads were obtained per sample. Each sample library was pooled at around 4 nM, and about 5-7.5% PhiX was included to improve cluster recognition. On the authors' methods: Using tag matching that tolerated one base-pair mismatch, Decombinator assigned V and J genes to FASTQ reads that had been processed by Demultiplexor. By using UMIs, Collapsinator corrected both sequencing errors and the frequency errors caused by PCR heterogeneity. TCRs were translated and CDR3s were extracted from the conserved cysteine to the FGXG phenylalanine by CDR3Translator, with non-productive sequences being flagged. Repertoires were subsampled to equal numbers of UMI-defined TCRs before Gini, Shannon entropy and inverse Simpson indices were calculated. Within the linear range, a power law was fitted by maximum likelihood to the distributions of clonotype abundance. For one naive CD8 sample, the pipeline and MIGEC produced similar UMI counts, unique TCR numbers and clonal distributions. The repertoires were searched for about 7,000 CMV-associated CDR3 sequences that had been compiled from VDJdb and a published dataset. Clones were called with MiXCR by TCRdb after fastp trimmed the public reads at Q25, and only in-frame beta chains were retained. Every distinct CDR3 protein forms one entry, paired with its most common genes and DNA. The V and J calls reflect TCRdb's pipeline rather than the authors' work. The sample table shows roughly 27,000 distinct CDR3 sequences, and 9.5% to 12% are seen once. Around a sixth of the sample is in the top ten clones.

Notes on this clonotype: Its antigen remains undetermined. It has no much larger one-base neighbor in the sample; base qualities were not kept.

TCR alpha and beta chain libraries were amplified separately from the second PCR step onward. CMV status of each donor was established by measuring IFNgamma production from CD4+ T cells after fresh PBMCs were stimulated overnight with CMV viral lysate. Using Miltenyi beads, CD4 T cells were first positively selected, and CD8 T cells were then positively selected from the CD4-negative fraction. After staining for CD3, CD4, CD8, CD45RA, CD27 and a live/dead dye, cells were sorted on a BD Aria II into four subsets based on CD45RA and CD27. The sorting gate for effector memory cells was CD45RA-CD27-, and the sorting gate for EMRA cells was CD45RA+CD27-. A few healthy volunteers provided blood, and each donor's sample was split into CD4 and CD8 T cells and then further divided into four differentiation subsets. Roughly 0.12 L of peripheral blood was taken from each donor, and PBMC were separated by density-gradient centrifugation on Ficoll-Paque PLUS. Sorted cells were lysed in RLT buffer, and RNA was extracted with a Qiagen RNeasy kit and stored at -80°C.

There are 16 amino acids in the CDR3, from cysteine to phenylalanine inclusive. Only the CDR3 part of the read is kept: 48 bases, read in frame from the first base. Germline trimming: 5 bases from V, 5 bases from J; junction bases outside gene matches: 7. For CDR1 and CDR2, the germline V gene lists SGHTA and FQGNSA. Sequenced input: effector memory CD4+ T cells from blood. Explained via the paper, the cell subset or site label denotes: effector memory, CD45RA- CD27-. The chain is encoded by TRBV7-2 joined to TRBJ2-1, with 12 bases aligning to TRBD2. This clonotype originated in a human donor in good health. CDR3 loop: CASSRSSSGRDNEQFF. The nucleotides read TGTGCCAGCAGCCGCTCCTCTAGCGGGAGGGACAATGAGCAGTTCTTC.